These 16 T cell receptor beta chains share one sample of origin, sequenced in a study of blood T cell repertoires in COVID-19. Repertoires were generated with immunoSEQ multiplex PCR, while TCRdb's copy carries only in-frame clones and drops some. The sample comprises approximately 190,000 clones, 88% of which are singletons, and approximately 5.5% rests with the top ten. Sequenced input: peripheral blood. These receptors originate from a man aged 40-50 years with active or convalescent COVID-19.

This chain connects TRBV18 to TRBJ1-3, with TRBD1 matching over 7 bases. CDR3 length equals 14 residues. Per the germline V gene, CDR1 is KGHSH and CDR2 is LQKENI. V trimming: 3 bases; J trimming: 5 bases; junction bases outside the gene matches: 4. CDR3 loop: CASSPDRRRNTIYF. CDR3 coding DNA: TGTGCCAGCTCACCGGACAGGAGAAGAAACACCATATATTTT.

The chain couples TRBV5-1 to TRBJ2-7, with 7 nucleotides matching TRBD1. After removal of 0 bases from V and 6 bases from J, the junction contained 6 bases not matched to a gene. Germline V gene sequence: CDR1 SGHRS, CDR2 YFSETQ. The CDR3 runs to 14 residues. CDR3 amino acids: CASSLGQGVAEQYF. The CDR3 DNA follows: TGCGCCAGCAGCTTGGGGCAGGGGGTGGCCGAGCAGTACTTC.

The V and J genes are TRBV29-1 and TRBJ1-2; D possibly corresponds to TRBD1 (5 bases). V gave up 3 bases and J gave up 8 bases, with 16 bases separating them. The CDR3 loop spans 13 amino acids. Germline CDR1 and CDR2: SQVTM and ANQGSEA. DNA of the CDR3: TGCAGCGTTGAGGGGGGACCGGGAAGAGGCTACACCTTC. This gives the protein CSVEGGPGRGYTF.

J is TRBJ2-1 and V is TRBV7-2; 9 bases fit TRBD2. Per the germline V gene, CDR1 is SGHTA and CDR2 is FQGNSA. The CDR3 has 16 amino acids. Trimming took 1 base from V and 2 from J; bases not matched to a gene: 3. The CDR3 nucleotides read TGTGCCAGCAGCTTAGGTAGCGGGAGTACCTACAATGAGCAGTTCTTC. Residues: CASSLGSGSTYNEQFF.

V is TRBV4-2 and J is TRBJ2-6, with 9 bases matching TRBD1. The germline V gene has CDR1 LGHNA and CDR2 YNFKEQ. CDR3 size: 19 residues. V trimming: 3 bases; J trimming: 0 bases; junction bases outside the gene matches: 9. CDR3 nucleotide sequence: TGTGCCAGCAGCCATGCCGGGACAGGGTTTATCTCTGGGGCCAACGTCCTGACTTTC. Translation: CASSHAGTGFISGANVLTF.

The chain combines TRBV6-4 with TRBJ2-2; D perhaps matches TRBD1 (6 bases). Germline V CDR1 and CDR2: MRHNA, SNTAGT. The germline V and J ends were trimmed by 6 bases and 4 bases, with 15 bases remaining between them. There are 15 residues in the CDR3. The DNA for the CDR3 is TGTGCCAGCAGAGAGTCCGGGACATCCACCGGGGAGCTGTTTTTT. It encodes CASRESGTSTGELFF.

The chain carries TRBV12-5 and TRBJ1-3, with unresolved D. Trimming stripped 0 bases from V and 0 bases from J, with 12 bases between. The CDR3 is 17 amino acids. The germline V gene has CDR1 LGHNT and CDR2 FRNRAP. The CDR3 is CASGLVGFMSSGNTIYF. Here the CDR3 DNA reads TGTGCTAGTGGTTTGGTGGGCTTTATGAGCTCTGGAAACACCATATATTTT.

The chain combines TRBV7-8 with TRBJ2-7; D not certain. This CDR3 spans 13 amino acids. CDR1 and CDR2 from the germline V gene are SGHVS and FQNEAQ. V shed 1 base and J shed 3 bases, with 7 bases lying between them. Here the CDR3 reads CASSLGFSYEQYF. The DNA for the CDR3 is TGTGCCAGCAGCTTAGGCTTCAGCTACGAGCAGTACTTC.

The chain joins TRBV27 to TRBJ2-7; D is unresolved. Germline CDR1 is MNHEY and CDR2 is SMNVEV (reference sequence). Trimming stripped 2 bases from V and 3 bases from J, with 8 bases between. This CDR3 is built from 13 residues. CDR3 coding DNA: TGTGCCAGCAGTTTAGCGGAAGACTACGAGCAGTACTTC. It codes for CASSLAEDYEQYF.

The genes are TRBV7-2 and TRBJ2-1; 11 bases align to TRBD2. Germline assignment: CDR1 SGHTA and CDR2 FQGNSA. The junction had 7 bases not matched to a gene; V was cut back by 5 bases and J by 7 bases. The CDR3 is 15 residues long. The CDR3 DNA follows: TGTGCCAGCAGCATGTATAGCGGGAGGGGTAATGAGCAGTTCTTC. Translated, it gives CASSMYSGRGNEQFF.

The rearrangement uses TRBV5-1 and TRBJ1-4; the match to TRBD1 covers 11 bases. Germline V gene data show CDR1 as SGHRS and CDR2 as YFSETQ. The CDR3 spans 18 residues. V lost 0 bases to trimming and J lost 5 bases; unmatched junction nucleotides: 9. CDR3 protein: CASSLGRPGTGGNEKLFF. In DNA form, the CDR3 reads TGCGCCAGCAGCTTGGGGCGTCCCGGGACAGGGGGGAATGAAAAACTGTTTTTT.

This rearrangement joins TRBV6-2 or TRBV6-3 to TRBJ1-1, with D possibly being TRBD1 (6 bases). V lost 0 bases and J lost 5, with 16 bases in between. The germline gives CDR1 MNHEY, CDR2 SVGEGT. The CDR3 is 16 amino acids. The CDR3 loop reads CASSYSRRGAETEAFF. In nucleotides, the CDR3 is TGTGCCAGCAGTTACTCGAGACGGGGGGCAGAAACTGAAGCTTTCTTT.

The rearrangement links TRBV19 to TRBJ2-4, with D maybe TRBD1 (6 bases). The CDR3 is made up of 15 amino acids. CDR1 is LNHDA and CDR2 is SQIVND in the germline V gene (reference sequence). V dropped 3 bases and J dropped 8 bases, with 17 bases sitting between them. The CDR3 reads CASSIPRQVVDIQYF. The CDR3 DNA follows: TGTGCCAGTAGTATCCCGAGACAGGTCGTGGACATTCAGTACTTC.

This chain connects TRBV12-5 to TRBJ1-1; maybe TRBD1 (5 bases). The V gene lost 11 bases and the J gene lost 0 bases, with 13 bases spanning the gap. In germline, CDR1 is LGHNT, CDR2 FRNRAP. The CDR3 extends over 13 amino acids. CDR3 amino acids: CASLGRMNTEAFF. CDR3 bases: TGTGCTTCCCTGGGGCGGATGAACACTGAAGCTTTCTTT.

This clone was seen a few times. The chain is built from TRBV30 and TRBJ2-1; no clear D gene. Germline CDR1 reads GTSNPN; CDR2 reads SVGIG (reference sequence). V gave up 1 base and J gave up 9 bases, with 13 bases separating them. The CDR3 is made up of 13 amino acids. The CDR3 reads CAWSATITGEQFF. CDR3 DNA sequence: TGTGCCTGGAGTGCAACTATTACGGGTGAGCAGTTCTTC.

The chain employs TRBV19 and TRBJ1-4; 8 nucleotides match TRBD1. The V gene's germline CDR1 is LNHDA and CDR2 SQIVND (reference sequence). This CDR3 comprises 15 residues. V dropped 6 bases and J dropped 0; count of bases not matched to a gene: 3. The CDR3 loop reads CASRDRAATNEKLFF. Written as DNA, the CDR3 is TGTGCCAGTAGGGACAGGGCTGCAACTAATGAAAAACTGTTTTTT.